These T cell receptor beta chains were read from a single sample in a study of blood T cells in healthy people across ages. TCRdb re-derived calls from the 5' RACE reads in MiXCR, one entry per CDR3 protein. In the table there are 1,800,000 or so distinct CDR3 sequences, roughly two fifths of which are singletons. The specimen sequenced was blood. The receptor source for this set is a human donor in good health. CDR3s include the opening cysteine and the closing phenylalanine or tryptophan. Fields, in order: J gene, D gene, clone size, V gene, CDR3 DNA, CDR3 protein. D genes are given only for firm matches. Clone size appears in some rows only: once, few, many, or a class for an expanded clone.

J: TRBJ1-2
D: TRBD1
size: .
V: TRBV7-9
DNA: TGTGCCAGCAGCACAGGGGGACACAGCAACTATGGCTACACCTTC
CDR3: CASSTGGHSNYGYTF

J: TRBJ1-5
D: .
size: .
V: TRBV5-5
DNA: TGTGCCAGCAGCTTGGGGTGGCTGGGCGGTCAGCCCCAGCATTTT
CDR3: CASSLGWLGGQPQHF

J: TRBJ2-3
D: .
size: .
V: TRBV9
DNA: TGTGCCAGCAGCGTTTCAAACTTAGGGACAGATACGCAGTATTTT
CDR3: CASSVSNLGTDTQYF

J: TRBJ2-3
D: TRBD2
size: .
V: TRBV27
DNA: TGTGCCAGGACTAGCGGGGGCCCCCCGGAAAGAGATACGCAGTATTTT
CDR3: CARTSGGPPERDTQYF

J: TRBJ1-2
D: .
size: .
V: TRBV7-2
DNA: TGTGCCAGCAGCTTAGGGGAAGGTTTTGGCTACACCTTC
CDR3: CASSLGEGFGYTF

J: TRBJ2-7
D: TRBD1
size: few
V: TRBV20-1
DNA: TGCAGTGCTAGAGATCAATTATCACAGGGGGTCTACGAGCAGTACTTC
CDR3: CSARDQLSQGVYEQYF

J: TRBJ2-7
D: .
size: .
V: TRBV3-1
DNA: TGTGCCAGCAGCCAAGAAATGGCAGGTAGGGCGAGACCCTACGAGCAGTACTTC
CDR3: CASSQEMAGRARPYEQYF

J: TRBJ2-7
D: .
size: .
V: TRBV29-1
DNA: TGCAGCGTTCGACAGGTTCCCTCCTACGAGCAGTACTTC
CDR3: CSVRQVPSYEQYF

J: TRBJ2-1
D: TRBD2
size: few
V: TRBV5-5
DNA: TGTGCCAGCGGCTTGGGTCCTAGCGGGGGACAGAATGAGCAGTTCTTC
CDR3: CASGLGPSGGQNEQFF

J: TRBJ2-7
D: .
size: .
V: TRBV12-3/TRBV12-4
DNA: TGTGCCAGCAGTTGGGAAGGGGGACCCCACGAGCAGTACTTC
CDR3: CASSWEGGPHEQYF

J: TRBJ1-4
D: TRBD1
size: .
V: TRBV12-3/TRBV12-4
DNA: TGTGCCAGCAGTTTCCAGGGGGCTGAAAAACTGTTTTTT
CDR3: CASSFQGAEKLFF

J: TRBJ2-1
D: .
size: few
V: TRBV29-1
DNA: TGCAGCGGTGACTCCCCGAGCTCCTACAATGAGCAGTTCTTC
CDR3: CSGDSPSSYNEQFF

J: TRBJ1-2
D: .
size: few
V: TRBV11-3
DNA: TGTGCCAGCAGCCCACCGGGGGGGCCTTATGGCTACACCTTC
CDR3: CASSPPGGPYGYTF

J: TRBJ1-2
D: TRBD1
size: .
V: TRBV29-1
DNA: TGCAGCGTTGTGGGAATCGGACAGGGGTTCAAAAACTATGGCTACACCTTC
CDR3: CSVVGIGQGFKNYGYTF

J: TRBJ2-5
D: .
size: .
V: TRBV5-6
DNA: TGTGCCAGCCTGGGAGGGGGCGGGAGTTTCGAGACCCAGTACTTC
CDR3: CASLGGGGSFETQYF

J: TRBJ2-1
D: TRBD2
size: few
V: TRBV24-1
DNA: TGTGCCACCAGTGATTTGGGTAGCGGGGGGGCGGGCGAGCAGTTCTTC
CDR3: CATSDLGSGGAGEQFF

J: TRBJ1-1
D: .
size: few
V: TRBV7-9
DNA: TGTGCCAGCAGCTTACGTGACAGGCCAAACACTGAAGCTTTCTTT
CDR3: CASSLRDRPNTEAFF

J: TRBJ2-1
D: .
size: .
V: TRBV15
DNA: TGTGCCACCAGCAGAGCGTATAGTGAGGACAATGAGCAGTTCTTC
CDR3: CATSRAYSEDNEQFF

J: TRBJ2-3
D: .
size: .
V: TRBV6-2/TRBV6-3
DNA: TGTGCCAGCAGTTCCCTGCGGGGGCCCCGGCAGGGCACAGATACGCAGTATTTT
CDR3: CASSSLRGPRQGTDTQYF

J: TRBJ2-7
D: TRBD1
size: few
V: TRBV5-1
DNA: TGCGCCAGCAGCCCCCGGGACAGCTACTACGAGCAGTACTTC
CDR3: CASSPRDSYYEQYF

J: TRBJ1-2
D: .
size: .
V: TRBV2
DNA: TGTGCCAGCAGTGAAAATGGAGGGGTCGACGGCTACACCTTC
CDR3: CASSENGGVDGYTF

J: TRBJ2-4
D: .
size: .
V: TRBV2
DNA: TGTGCCAGCAGGGAGATAGTCAAAAACATTCAGTACTTC
CDR3: CASREIVKNIQYF

J: TRBJ2-1
D: .
size: once
V: TRBV2
DNA: TGTGCCAGCGAATCCAGGGAGCTAGCGAGAAGAGGGGCCAATGAGCAGTTCTTC
CDR3: CASESRELARRGANEQFF

J: TRBJ2-5
D: .
size: .
V: TRBV7-2
DNA: TGTGCCAGCAGCTTAAAGACCGACTATGAGCAGTACTTC
CDR3: CASSLKTDYEQYF

J: TRBJ2-1
D: TRBD2
size: few
V: TRBV20-1
DNA: TGCAGTGCTAGAGGGCTAGCGGGGGGTTCCTCCTACAATGAGCAGTTCTTC
CDR3: CSARGLAGGSSYNEQFF

J: TRBJ1-2
D: TRBD1
size: .
V: TRBV29-1
DNA: TGCAGCGTTGCTCAAAGCGGACAGGGGGATGGCTACACCTTC
CDR3: CSVAQSGQGDGYTF

J: TRBJ1-1
D: .
size: few
V: TRBV9
DNA: TGTGCCAGCAGCGCCGGGGGTGAAAAGCTCGAAGCTTTCTTT
CDR3: CASSAGGEKLEAFF

J: TRBJ2-4
D: TRBD2
size: few
V: TRBV2
DNA: TGTGCCAGCAGTGGCCGAGCGGGGGAAGTTTCGAAGCAGTACTTC
CDR3: CASSGRAGEVSKQYF

J: TRBJ2-7
D: .
size: .
V: TRBV25-1
DNA: TGTGCCAGCAGCAATGCGTGGGGCGAGCAGTACTTC
CDR3: CASSNAWGEQYF

J: TRBJ2-5
D: TRBD2
size: .
V: TRBV12-5
DNA: TGTGCTAGTGGTCCCGGGACTAGCAAAGCGGAGACCCAGTACTTC
CDR3: CASGPGTSKAETQYF

J: TRBJ2-7
D: TRBD1
size: few
V: TRBV7-2
DNA: TGTGCCAGCAGCTTAATCCCGGACAGGGACGAGCAGTACTTC
CDR3: CASSLIPDRDEQYF

J: TRBJ2-1
D: TRBD1
size: .
V: TRBV27
DNA: TGTGCCAGCAGTCCCGGGACAGGTTTTCCAAAAGAGACCCAGTTCTTC
CDR3: CASSPGTGFPKETQFF

J: TRBJ1-2
D: TRBD1
size: .
V: TRBV6-1
DNA: TGTGCCAGCAGGACCTCAGGGGGCGGGTATGGCTACACCTTC
CDR3: CASRTSGGGYGYTF

J: TRBJ2-3
D: TRBD1
size: .
V: TRBV12-3/TRBV12-4
DNA: TGTGCCAGCAGTTCCGACAGGGGGCAGGACACAAATACGCAGTATTTT
CDR3: CASSSDRGQDTNTQYF

J: TRBJ1-2
D: .
size: few
V: TRBV7-3
DNA: TGTGCCAGCAGCTTAGGGCCAGGGGCCCATCCTAACTATGGCTACACCTTC
CDR3: CASSLGPGAHPNYGYTF

J: TRBJ2-3
D: .
size: .
V: TRBV7-2
DNA: TGTGCCAGCAGCATCACCCCTGGGGCAGATACGCAGTATTTT
CDR3: CASSITPGADTQYF

J: TRBJ1-2
D: .
size: .
V: TRBV29-1
DNA: TGCAGCGTTGACTTGGGGCAGACATCGGACTACACCTTC
CDR3: CSVDLGQTSDYTF

J: TRBJ2-1
D: .
size: few
V: TRBV6-1
DNA: TGTGCCAGCAGTGAACGGCGCGTGGGGGGATACAATGAGCAGTTCTTC
CDR3: CASSERRVGGYNEQFF

J: TRBJ2-1
D: .
size: .
V: TRBV6-2/TRBV6-3
DNA: TGTGCCACCCTCCGAGTGGCGTTCTCCTACAATGAGCAGTTCTTC
CDR3: CATLRVAFSYNEQFF

J: TRBJ1-2
D: TRBD1
size: .
V: TRBV4-1
DNA: TGCGCCAGCAGTGAGACCGGGACAGGGAGATACACCTTC
CDR3: CASSETGTGRYTF

J: TRBJ2-3
D: TRBD2
size: .
V: TRBV7-2
DNA: TGTGCCAGCAGGCAGACTAGCGGGGGGGGCACAGATACGCAGTATTTT
CDR3: CASRQTSGGGTDTQYF

J: TRBJ2-1
D: .
size: .
V: TRBV11-2
DNA: TGTGCCAGCAGCATACAGGGTGAACAGTTCTTC
CDR3: CASSIQGEQFF

J: TRBJ1-1
D: TRBD1
size: few
V: TRBV20-1
DNA: TGCAGTGCTAGAGATCAATGGGCAGGGGGAGTTGAAGCTTTCTTT
CDR3: CSARDQWAGGVEAFF

J: TRBJ2-3
D: TRBD2
size: many
V: TRBV6-4
DNA: TGTGCCAGCAGTGACTCGGCCGGGGGGGCCGCAGATACGCAGTATTTT
CDR3: CASSDSAGGAADTQYF

J: TRBJ2-1
D: .
size: .
V: TRBV7-9
DNA: TGTGCCAGCAGCTTATTTCACGGACAGACTTGGAATGAGCAGTTCTTC
CDR3: CASSLFHGQTWNEQFF

J: TRBJ2-5
D: TRBD1
size: many
V: TRBV12-3/TRBV12-4
DNA: TGTGCCAGCCTTGACACAGGGGGCAGGGAGACCCAGTACTTC
CDR3: CASLDTGGRETQYF

J: TRBJ1-1
D: .
size: few
V: TRBV6-2/TRBV6-3
DNA: TGTGCCAGCAGTTACTTTCGATTAGGACAAGTGAACACTGAAGCTTTCTTT
CDR3: CASSYFRLGQVNTEAFF

J: TRBJ1-4
D: .
size: few
V: TRBV4-2
DNA: TGTGCCAGCAGCCACCTGTCGGGGGGTCTAGAGGGAGAAAAACTGTTTTTT
CDR3: CASSHLSGGLEGEKLFF

J: TRBJ2-1
D: .
size: .
V: TRBV12-3/TRBV12-4
DNA: TGTGCCAGCAGTTTTTCGTCCTACGAGCAGTTCTTC
CDR3: CASSFSSYEQFF

J: TRBJ1-1
D: .
size: .
V: TRBV3-1
DNA: TGTGCCAGCAGCCATAAACCGAACACTGAAGCTTTCTTT
CDR3: CASSHKPNTEAFF

J: TRBJ2-1
D: TRBD1
size: .
V: TRBV20-1
DNA: TGCAGTGCTAGATTTTTTGGACAGGGGAGCCCCAATGAGCAGTTCTTC
CDR3: CSARFFGQGSPNEQFF

J: TRBJ2-7
D: .
size: .
V: TRBV6-5
DNA: TGTGCCAGCAGTTACGCCAACAGAGACTACGAGCAGTACTTC
CDR3: CASSYANRDYEQYF

J: TRBJ2-3
D: TRBD2
size: .
V: TRBV28
DNA: TGTGCCAGCAGTTTATTCGCTAGCGGGGTAGGAGCTACGCAGTATTTT
CDR3: CASSLFASGVGATQYF

J: TRBJ1-2
D: .
size: .
V: TRBV20-1
DNA: TGCAGTGCTAGAGTAAGCTATGGCTACACCTTC
CDR3: CSARVSYGYTF

J: TRBJ2-4
D: .
size: .
V: TRBV3-1
DNA: TGTGCCAGGGGACTGGCTTTGGACAAAAACATTCAGTACTTC
CDR3: CARGLALDKNIQYF

J: TRBJ2-1
D: .
size: once
V: TRBV4-1
DNA: TGCGCCAGCAGCCATGGTTCCGTACAGGGAGCCCCCTACAATGAGCAGTTCTTC
CDR3: CASSHGSVQGAPYNEQFF

J: TRBJ1-6
D: TRBD1
size: few
V: TRBV20-1
DNA: TGCAGTGCCCCGGGACAGTCGGAGACTTCACCCCTCCACTTT
CDR3: CSAPGQSETSPLHF

J: TRBJ1-2
D: .
size: .
V: TRBV12-3/TRBV12-4
DNA: TGTGCCAGCAGACCATCGGCTGCCGTGAATGGCTACACCTTC
CDR3: CASRPSAAVNGYTF